This is a list of T cell receptor beta chains from one sample in a study of blood T cell repertoires in COVID-19. Generated by immunoSEQ multiplex PCR, the TCRdb table keeps only in-frame clones and is missing some. The repertoire has around 22,000 clones, approximately 91% of them found once; the top ten carry around 3.1%. Sample: peripheral blood. These receptors originate from a woman aged 70-85 years with active COVID-19. Both conserved end residues are part of each CDR3. A D gene is named only where the DNA matches it firmly. Size is omitted from some rows. Given values are once, few, many or a class for expanded clones.

d_call j_call v_call clone_size cdr3_nt cdr3_aa
- TRBJ2-3 TRBV19 - TGTGCCAGTAGTCCCCTGGGGAGGCGGAATACGCAGTATTTT CASSPLGRRNTQYF
TRBD1 TRBJ1-4 TRBV6-6 - TGTGCCAGCAGGATTCGGACAGGGAATGAAAAACTGTTTTTT CASRIRTGNEKLFF
- TRBJ2-3 TRBV5-4 - TGTGCCAGCAGCTTGGGGACTCCCACAGATACGCAGTATTTT CASSLGTPTDTQYF
- TRBJ1-5 TRBV21-1 few TGTGCCAGCAGCAAAGAGGCAGGGGAGAAGCGTCAGCCCCAGCATTTT CASSKEAGEKRQPQHF
TRBD2 TRBJ2-5 TRBV23-1 - TGCGCCAGCGAGTCGCCAAGTAGCCCTCCGCTATTAGCGGGAGTTAAGACCCAGTACTTC CASESPSSPPLLAGVKTQYF
TRBD2 TRBJ2-1 TRBV6-2/TRBV6-3 - TGTGCCAGCAGTTACGTGGCCCCTAGCGGCCTTGGCCACAATGAGCAGTTCTTC CASSYVAPSGLGHNEQFF
TRBD1 TRBJ2-7 TRBV2 once TGTGCCAGCAGGAGGACAGGATTCTACGAGCAGTACTTC CASRRTGFYEQYF
- TRBJ2-2 TRBV7-7 - TGTGCTAGCAGCCCGGGCAGGACTATAGGAGGGACCGGGGAGCTGTTTTTT CASSPGRTIGGTGELFF
TRBD2 TRBJ2-2 TRBV28 - TGTGCCAGCAGGCGTGGACTAGCGCGCACCGGGGAGCTGTTTTTT CASRRGLARTGELFF
TRBD1 TRBJ2-7 TRBV5-1 few TGCGCCAGCAGCCGGGGATCGGGACAGCCCTACGAGCAGTACTTC CASSRGSGQPYEQYF
TRBD1 TRBJ1-2 TRBV19 - TGTGCCAGTAGTAGCCCCCGCCGGGACAGCCCTAACTATGGCTACACCTTC CASSSPRRDSPNYGYTF
TRBD1 TRBJ2-1 TRBV5-8 - TGTGCCAGCAGTCACAGGGGGCCCTACAATGAGCAGTTCTTC CASSHRGPYNEQFF